This TCR beta chain was recorded in a study of cytomegalovirus exposure and HLA in healthy donors. The ends lost 0 bases at V and 4 bases at J; junction bases unmatched: 2. The CDR3 has 15 amino acids. Looked up from germline, CDR1 is SGHTA and CDR2 is FQGNSA. Remarks on this clone: Its antigen is as yet unknown.

Primers included in the PCR were 60 Vbeta and 13 Jbeta primers. TCRdb keeps only in-frame clones here, not all; method: immunoSEQ multiplex PCR. This sample has about 84,000 clones, with more than 80% found just once. Study results and caveats: CMV antigen specificity of three CMV-associated chains was confirmed in vitro. Per a prior analysis, the majority of TCR beta V segments were productive roughly 90% or roughly 30% of the time.

The chain is built from TRBV7-2 and TRBJ2-1, with TRBD2 identical over 8 bases. The sequenced sample consisted of PBMCs. The sequence was obtained from a man aged 18-30 years in good health and CMV-seronegative. CDR3 loop: CASSLAPGGYNEQFF. The CDR3 nucleotides read TGTGCCAGCAGCTTAGCGCCGGGGGGGTACAATGAGCAGTTCTTC.